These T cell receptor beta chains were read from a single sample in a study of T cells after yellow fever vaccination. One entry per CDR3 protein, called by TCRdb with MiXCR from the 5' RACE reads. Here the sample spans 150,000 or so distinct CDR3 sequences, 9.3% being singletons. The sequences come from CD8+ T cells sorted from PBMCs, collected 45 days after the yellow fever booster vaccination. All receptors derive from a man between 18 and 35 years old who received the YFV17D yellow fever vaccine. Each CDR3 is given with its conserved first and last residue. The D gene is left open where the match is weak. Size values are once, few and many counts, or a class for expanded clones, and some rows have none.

CDR3nt: TGCGCCAGCAGCTTGCAAGACACTGAAGCTTTCTTT; CDR3aa: CASSLQDTEAFF; v_gene: TRBV5-1; abundance: few; d_gene: NA; j_gene: TRBJ1-1
CDR3nt: TGTGCCAGTATGGAAGACCCCTGGGGCTACACCTTC; CDR3aa: CASMEDPWGYTF; v_gene: TRBV19; abundance: few; d_gene: NA; j_gene: TRBJ1-2
CDR3nt: TGTGCCACCAGCAGAGATGTAGAGGTGTTGGCTAGCGGGGGGACCGGGGAGCTGTTTTTT; CDR3aa: CATSRDVEVLASGGTGELFF; v_gene: TRBV15; abundance: large; d_gene: TRBD2; j_gene: TRBJ2-2
CDR3nt: TGTGCCAGCAGCCTAGAGTATATTGGCGGGGAGCTGTTTTTT; CDR3aa: CASSLEYIGGELFF; v_gene: TRBV7-2; abundance: NA; d_gene: NA; j_gene: TRBJ2-2
CDR3nt: TGTGCCAGCAGCTTAAAACTGGGAGGGACTGAAGCTTTCTTT; CDR3aa: CASSLKLGGTEAFF; v_gene: TRBV7-2; abundance: few; d_gene: NA; j_gene: TRBJ1-1
CDR3nt: TGTGCCAGCCGGGACATCGGGGAGCTGTTTTTT; CDR3aa: CASRDIGELFF; v_gene: TRBV11-2; abundance: NA; d_gene: NA; j_gene: TRBJ2-2
CDR3nt: TGTGCCAGCAGCCCCACCCTCCTGAACACTGAAGCTTTCTTT; CDR3aa: CASSPTLLNTEAFF; v_gene: TRBV28; abundance: many; d_gene: NA; j_gene: TRBJ1-1
CDR3nt: TGTGCCAGCACCCAAACGCGGGGTAGCGGGGAGACCCAGTACTTC; CDR3aa: CASTQTRGSGETQYF; v_gene: TRBV7-7; abundance: NA; d_gene: TRBD2; j_gene: TRBJ2-5
CDR3nt: TGCGCCAGCAGCCCACGGGGGTCGCGGGGGAGCACAGATACGCAGTATTTT; CDR3aa: CASSPRGSRGSTDTQYF; v_gene: TRBV4-1; abundance: few; d_gene: TRBD2; j_gene: TRBJ2-3
CDR3nt: TGTGCCAGCAGCTCGCAGGGCTTTGGCAATCAGCCCCAGCATTTT; CDR3aa: CASSSQGFGNQPQHF; v_gene: TRBV7-2; abundance: NA; d_gene: NA; j_gene: TRBJ1-5
CDR3nt: TGTGCCAGCACTCCCCGGTACAATGAGCAGTTCTTC; CDR3aa: CASTPRYNEQFF; v_gene: TRBV6-1; abundance: few; d_gene: NA; j_gene: TRBJ2-1
CDR3nt: TGTGCCACCAGCAGAGGACAGAGAACCTACGAGCAGTACTTC; CDR3aa: CATSRGQRTYEQYF; v_gene: TRBV15; abundance: NA; d_gene: NA; j_gene: TRBJ2-7
CDR3nt: TGCGCCAGCAGCTTGTGGGGGGGTAGCACTGAAGCTTTCTTT; CDR3aa: CASSLWGGSTEAFF; v_gene: TRBV5-1; abundance: many; d_gene: NA; j_gene: TRBJ1-1
CDR3nt: TGTGCCAGCAGCTCGGGTAGCTCTGGGGCCAACGTCCTGACTTTC; CDR3aa: CASSSGSSGANVLTF; v_gene: TRBV7-9; abundance: NA; d_gene: NA; j_gene: TRBJ2-6
CDR3nt: TGCGCCAGCAGCCAAGATCGAACGACAATGGGAGAGACCCAGTACTTC; CDR3aa: CASSQDRTTMGETQYF; v_gene: TRBV4-3; abundance: NA; d_gene: NA; j_gene: TRBJ2-5
CDR3nt: TGTGCCAGCAACTTGGCTAGCGGGGGGTCCACAGATACGCAGTATTTT; CDR3aa: CASNLASGGSTDTQYF; v_gene: TRBV11-2; abundance: many; d_gene: TRBD2; j_gene: TRBJ2-3
CDR3nt: TGTGCCAGCAGCCGGGGGTCGAACACCGGGGAGCTGTTTTTT; CDR3aa: CASSRGSNTGELFF; v_gene: TRBV7-8; abundance: few; d_gene: NA; j_gene: TRBJ2-2
CDR3nt: TGCAGCGTTGATGATGGAAGCACTGAAGCTTTCTTT; CDR3aa: CSVDDGSTEAFF; v_gene: TRBV29-1; abundance: many; d_gene: NA; j_gene: TRBJ1-1
CDR3nt: TGTGCCAGCAGCCCGAGTGACACAGATACGCAGTATTTT; CDR3aa: CASSPSDTDTQYF; v_gene: TRBV7-6; abundance: few; d_gene: NA; j_gene: TRBJ2-3
CDR3nt: TGTGCCACCAGCAGAGATCGGCTCTGGACTAGCGGGGGAACCGGGGAGCTGTTTTTT; CDR3aa: CATSRDRLWTSGGTGELFF; v_gene: TRBV15; abundance: NA; d_gene: TRBD2; j_gene: TRBJ2-2
CDR3nt: TGTGCCAGCAGTTTGGGGGGCTGGGGCAATCAGCCCCAGCATTTT; CDR3aa: CASSLGGWGNQPQHF; v_gene: TRBV12-3/TRBV12-4; abundance: few; d_gene: NA; j_gene: TRBJ1-5
CDR3nt: TGTGCCAGCAGTCTACGGGGACTTAATGAAAAACTGTTTTTT; CDR3aa: CASSLRGLNEKLFF; v_gene: TRBV6-6; abundance: NA; d_gene: NA; j_gene: TRBJ1-4
CDR3nt: TGTGCCAGCAGTTACTCGAACGGGGGCCAAGAGACCCAGTACTTC; CDR3aa: CASSYSNGGQETQYF; v_gene: TRBV6-5; abundance: few; d_gene: NA; j_gene: TRBJ2-5
CDR3nt: TGCGCCAGCAGTGCGATAGCGGGGGCAACGGGGATCAATGAGCAGTTCTTC; CDR3aa: CASSAIAGATGINEQFF; v_gene: TRBV10-2; abundance: NA; d_gene: TRBD2; j_gene: TRBJ2-1
CDR3nt: TGTGCCAGCAGCCAACTAGCCATCGGAGGCTCTGAAGCTTTCTTT; CDR3aa: CASSQLAIGGSEAFF; v_gene: TRBV14; abundance: few; d_gene: NA; j_gene: TRBJ1-1
CDR3nt: TGTGCCAGCACCCAACTTGGTTCCTACAATGAGCAGTTCTTC; CDR3aa: CASTQLGSYNEQFF; v_gene: TRBV27; abundance: NA; d_gene: NA; j_gene: TRBJ2-1
CDR3nt: TGTGCCAGCAGTGACTCCAAGGGGACTTTCTTT; CDR3aa: CASSDSKGTFF; v_gene: TRBV25-1; abundance: NA; d_gene: NA; j_gene: TRBJ1-1
CDR3nt: TGCAGCGTTCCCCCTTCCCACTACGGGGGCACCTTC; CDR3aa: CSVPPSHYGGTF; v_gene: TRBV29-1; abundance: NA; d_gene: NA; j_gene: TRBJ1-2
CDR3nt: TGTGCCAGCAGCCAGGGGACGGACGGCTACACCTTC; CDR3aa: CASSQGTDGYTF; v_gene: TRBV3-1; abundance: few; d_gene: NA; j_gene: TRBJ1-2
CDR3nt: TGTGCCAGCAGTTTACGAGGACATTTGCTTCCCAAAAACATTCAGTACTTC; CDR3aa: CASSLRGHLLPKNIQYF; v_gene: TRBV27; abundance: many; d_gene: NA; j_gene: TRBJ2-4
CDR3nt: TGTGCCAGCAGTTTGGCCAGGGAAAAACTGTTTTTT; CDR3aa: CASSLAREKLFF; v_gene: TRBV12-3/TRBV12-4; abundance: NA; d_gene: NA; j_gene: TRBJ1-4
CDR3nt: TGTGCCAGCAGTTTATCGGGGGGTTCACCCCTCCACTTT; CDR3aa: CASSLSGGSPLHF; v_gene: TRBV27; abundance: NA; d_gene: NA; j_gene: TRBJ1-6
CDR3nt: TGTGCCAGCAGCCCCATGCGGGACACTGAAGCTTTCTTT; CDR3aa: CASSPMRDTEAFF; v_gene: TRBV9; abundance: few; d_gene: NA; j_gene: TRBJ1-1